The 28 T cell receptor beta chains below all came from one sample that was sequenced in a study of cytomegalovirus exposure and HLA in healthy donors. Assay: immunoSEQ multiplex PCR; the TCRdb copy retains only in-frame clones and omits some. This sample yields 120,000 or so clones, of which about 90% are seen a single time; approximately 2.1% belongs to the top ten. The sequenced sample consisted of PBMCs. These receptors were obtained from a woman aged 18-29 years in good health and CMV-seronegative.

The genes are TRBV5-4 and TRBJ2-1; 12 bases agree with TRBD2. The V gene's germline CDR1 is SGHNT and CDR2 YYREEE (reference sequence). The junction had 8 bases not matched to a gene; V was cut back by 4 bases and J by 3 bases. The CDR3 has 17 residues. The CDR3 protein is CASSPPSGRAGYNEQFF. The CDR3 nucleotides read TGTGCCAGCAGCCCGCCTAGCGGGAGGGCCGGCTACAATGAGCAGTTCTTC. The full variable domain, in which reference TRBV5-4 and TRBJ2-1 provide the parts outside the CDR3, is ETGVTQSPTHLIKTRGQQVTLRCSSQSGHNTVSWYQQALGQGPQFIFQYYREEENGRGNFPPRFSGLQFPNYSSELNVNALELDDSALYLCASSPPSGRAGYNEQFFGPGTRLTVL.

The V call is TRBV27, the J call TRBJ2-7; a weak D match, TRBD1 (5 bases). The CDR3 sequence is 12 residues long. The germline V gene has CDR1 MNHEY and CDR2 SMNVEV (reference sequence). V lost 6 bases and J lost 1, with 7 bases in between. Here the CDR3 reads CASRGQSYEQYF. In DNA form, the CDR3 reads TGTGCCAGCAGGGGGCAGTCCTACGAGCAGTACTTC.

The CDR3 nucleotides read TGTGCCAGCAGTGTAGCGGGAGTGGCCGAGCAGTACTTC. Amino acids: CASSVAGVAEQYF. The gene calls are TRBV6-1 and TRBJ2-7, with 9 bases that match TRBD2. Trimming at V came to 4 bases and at J to 6 bases, leaving 4 bases not matched to a gene. CDR1 and CDR2 (germline): MNHNS, SASEGT. The CDR3 is 13 amino acids.

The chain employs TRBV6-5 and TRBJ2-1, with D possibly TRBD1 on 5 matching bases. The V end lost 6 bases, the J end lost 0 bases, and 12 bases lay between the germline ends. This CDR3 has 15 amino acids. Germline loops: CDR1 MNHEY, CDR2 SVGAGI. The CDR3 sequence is CASSRTQSSYNEQFF. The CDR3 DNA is TGTGCCAGCAGCCGGACACAAAGCTCCTACAATGAGCAGTTCTTC.

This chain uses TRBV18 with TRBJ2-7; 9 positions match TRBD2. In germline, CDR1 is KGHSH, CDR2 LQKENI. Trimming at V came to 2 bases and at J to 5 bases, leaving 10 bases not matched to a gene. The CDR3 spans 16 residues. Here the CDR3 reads CASSPAIAGAGDEQYF. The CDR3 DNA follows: TGTGCCAGCTCACCAGCTATAGCGGGGGCAGGCGACGAGCAGTACTTC.

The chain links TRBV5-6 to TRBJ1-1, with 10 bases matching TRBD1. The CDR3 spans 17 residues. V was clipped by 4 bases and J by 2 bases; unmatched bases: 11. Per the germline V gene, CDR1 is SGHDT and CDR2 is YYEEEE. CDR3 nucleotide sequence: TGTGCCAGCAGCCCGCGTGGGACAGGGGTCACCAACACTGAAGCTTTCTTT. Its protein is CASSPRGTGVTNTEAFF.

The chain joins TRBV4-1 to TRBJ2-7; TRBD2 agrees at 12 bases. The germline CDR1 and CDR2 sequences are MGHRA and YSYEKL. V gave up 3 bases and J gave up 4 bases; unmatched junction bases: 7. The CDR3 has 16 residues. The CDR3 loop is CASSQIRTSGKYEQYF. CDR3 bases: TGCGCCAGCAGCCAGATCCGGACTAGCGGGAAGTACGAGCAGTACTTC.

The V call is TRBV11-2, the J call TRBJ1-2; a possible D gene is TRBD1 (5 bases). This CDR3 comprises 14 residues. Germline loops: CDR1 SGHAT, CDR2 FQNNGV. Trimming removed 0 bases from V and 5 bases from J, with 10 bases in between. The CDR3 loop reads CASSLDGAAYGYTF. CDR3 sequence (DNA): TGTGCCAGCAGCTTAGATGGGGCAGCGTATGGCTACACCTTC.

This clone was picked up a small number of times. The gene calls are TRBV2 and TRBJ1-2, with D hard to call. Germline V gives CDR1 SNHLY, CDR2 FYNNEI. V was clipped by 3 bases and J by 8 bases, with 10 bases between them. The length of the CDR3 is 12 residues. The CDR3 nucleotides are TGTGCCAGCAGTGACATTCCAGCGGGCTACACCTTC. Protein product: CASSDIPAGYTF. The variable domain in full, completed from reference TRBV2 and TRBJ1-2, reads EPEVTQTPSHQVTQMGQEVILRCVPISNHLYFYWYRQILGQKVEFLVSFYNNEISEKSEIFDDQFSVERPDGSNFTLKIRSTKLEDSAMYFCASSDIPAGYTFGSGTRLTVV.

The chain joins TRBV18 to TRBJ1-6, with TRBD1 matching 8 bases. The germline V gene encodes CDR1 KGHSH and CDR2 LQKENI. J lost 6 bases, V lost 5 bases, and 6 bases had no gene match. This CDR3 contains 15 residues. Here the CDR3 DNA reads TGTGCCAGCTCATTAGACAGGGGTGGTAATTCACCCCTCCACTTT. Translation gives CASSLDRGGNSPLHF. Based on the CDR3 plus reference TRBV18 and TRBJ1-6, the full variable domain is NAGVMQNPRHLVRRRGQEARLRCSPMKGHSHVYWYRQLPEEGLKFMVYLQKENIIDESGMPKERFSAEFPKEGPSILRIQQVVRGDSAAYFCASSLDRGGNSPLHFGNGTRLTVT.

CDR3 coding DNA: TGTGCCAGTAGTAGAGAAGGGACAGGGATTGGGTCCCAGCATTTT. This gives the protein CASSREGTGIGSQHF. The chain couples TRBV19 to TRBJ1-5; 9 nucleotides align to TRBD1. This CDR3 contains 15 residues. With 4 bases clipped from V and 11 bases from J, the junction kept 12 bases outside the gene matches. The germline CDR1 and CDR2 sequences are LNHDA and SQIVND (reference sequence).

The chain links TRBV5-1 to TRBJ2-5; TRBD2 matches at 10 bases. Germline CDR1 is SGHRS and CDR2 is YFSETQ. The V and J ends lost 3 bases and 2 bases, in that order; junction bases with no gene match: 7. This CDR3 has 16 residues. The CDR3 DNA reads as TGCGCCAGCAGCTCCTTAGCGGGAGGTACTCAAGAGACCCAGTACTTC. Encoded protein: CASSSLAGGTQETQYF.

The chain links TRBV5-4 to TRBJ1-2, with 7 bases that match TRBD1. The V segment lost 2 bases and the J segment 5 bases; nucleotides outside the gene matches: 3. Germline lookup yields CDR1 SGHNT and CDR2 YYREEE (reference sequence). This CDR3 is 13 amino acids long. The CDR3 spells CASSFQGVYGYTF. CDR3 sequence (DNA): TGTGCCAGCAGCTTTCAGGGGGTTTATGGCTACACCTTC. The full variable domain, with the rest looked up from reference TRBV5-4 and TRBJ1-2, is ETGVTQSPTHLIKTRGQQVTLRCSSQSGHNTVSWYQQALGQGPQFIFQYYREEENGRGNFPPRFSGLQFPNYSSELNVNALELDDSALYLCASSFQGVYGYTFGSGTRLTVV.

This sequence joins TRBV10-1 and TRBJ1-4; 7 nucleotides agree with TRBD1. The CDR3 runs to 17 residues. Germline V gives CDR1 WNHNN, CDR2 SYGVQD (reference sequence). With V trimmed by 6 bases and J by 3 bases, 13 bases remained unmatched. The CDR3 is CASRPQGGGPANEKLFF. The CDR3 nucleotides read TGCGCCAGCAGGCCTCAGGGGGGCGGGCCGGCTAATGAAAAACTGTTTTTT.

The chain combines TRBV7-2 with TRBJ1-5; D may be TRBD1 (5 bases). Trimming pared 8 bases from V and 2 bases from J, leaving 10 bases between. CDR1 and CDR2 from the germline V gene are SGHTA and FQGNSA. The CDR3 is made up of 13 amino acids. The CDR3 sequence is CASGGGGNQPQHF. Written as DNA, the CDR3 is TGTGCCAGCGGCGGGGGGGGCAATCAGCCCCAGCATTTT.

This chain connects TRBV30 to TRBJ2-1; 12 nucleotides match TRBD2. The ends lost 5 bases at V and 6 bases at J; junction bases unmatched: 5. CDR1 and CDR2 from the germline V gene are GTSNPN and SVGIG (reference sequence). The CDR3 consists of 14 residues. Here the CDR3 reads CAWAGTSGFNEQFF. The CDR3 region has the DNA TGTGCCTGGGCCGGGACTAGCGGGTTCAATGAGCAGTTCTTC.

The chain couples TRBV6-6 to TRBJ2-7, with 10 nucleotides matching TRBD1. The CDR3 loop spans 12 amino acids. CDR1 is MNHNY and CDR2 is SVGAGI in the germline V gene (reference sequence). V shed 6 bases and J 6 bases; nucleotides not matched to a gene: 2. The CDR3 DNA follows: TGTGCCAGCAGCTGGGACAGGGGCGAGCAGTACTTC. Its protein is CASSWDRGEQYF.

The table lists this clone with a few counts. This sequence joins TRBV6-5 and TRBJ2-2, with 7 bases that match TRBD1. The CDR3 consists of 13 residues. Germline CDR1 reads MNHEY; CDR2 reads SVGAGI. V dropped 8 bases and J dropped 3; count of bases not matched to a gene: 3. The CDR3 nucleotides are TGTGCCAGCCACAGGGGCGACACCGGGGAGCTGTTTTTT. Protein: CASHRGDTGELFF.

In nucleotides, the CDR3 is TGTGCCAGCAGCTCCCCGGGACAAGACAATGAGCAGTTCTTC. Its translation: CASSSPGQDNEQFF. This chain uses TRBV7-9 with TRBJ2-1; possible D gene TRBD1, 6 bases. CDR3 length equals 14 residues. The germline V gene has CDR1 SEHNR and CDR2 FQNEAQ (reference sequence). Trimming shortened V by 4 bases and J by 5 bases, and 12 bases separated the two germline ends. The whole variable domain, filled in from reference TRBV7-9 and TRBJ2-1, reads DTGVSQNPRHKITKRGQNVTFRCDPISEHNRLYWYRQTLGQGPEFLTYFQNEAQLEKSRLLSDRFSAERPKGSFSTLEIQRTEQGDSAMYLCASSSPGQDNEQFFGPGTRLTVL.

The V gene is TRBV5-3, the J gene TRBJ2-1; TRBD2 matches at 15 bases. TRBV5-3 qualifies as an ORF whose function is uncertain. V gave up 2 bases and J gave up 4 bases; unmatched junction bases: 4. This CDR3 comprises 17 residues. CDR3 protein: CARSFRTSGRGYNEQFF. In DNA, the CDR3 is TGTGCCAGAAGCTTCAGGACTAGCGGGAGGGGTTACAATGAGCAGTTCTTC.

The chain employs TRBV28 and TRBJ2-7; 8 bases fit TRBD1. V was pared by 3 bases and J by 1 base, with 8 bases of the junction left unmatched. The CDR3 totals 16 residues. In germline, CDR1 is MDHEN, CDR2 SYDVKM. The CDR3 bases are TGTGCCAGCAGTTTCTCAGGGGGCCGGAGGTCCTACGAGCAGTACTTC. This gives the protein CASSFSGGRRSYEQYF.

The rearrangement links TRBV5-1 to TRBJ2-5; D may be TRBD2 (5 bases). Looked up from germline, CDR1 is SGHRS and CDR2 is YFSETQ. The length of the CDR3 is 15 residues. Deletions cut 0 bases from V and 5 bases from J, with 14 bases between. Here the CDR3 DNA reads TGCGCCAGCAGCTTGGCCGGTACATCGGGGGAGACCCAGTACTTC. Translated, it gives CASSLAGTSGETQYF.

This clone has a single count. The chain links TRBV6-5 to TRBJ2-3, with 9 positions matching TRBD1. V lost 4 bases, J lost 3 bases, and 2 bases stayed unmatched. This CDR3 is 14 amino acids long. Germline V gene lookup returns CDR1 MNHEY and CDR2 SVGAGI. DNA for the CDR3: TGTGCCAGCAGTTCAGGACAGGGGACAGATACGCAGTATTTT. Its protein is CASSSGQGTDTQYF.

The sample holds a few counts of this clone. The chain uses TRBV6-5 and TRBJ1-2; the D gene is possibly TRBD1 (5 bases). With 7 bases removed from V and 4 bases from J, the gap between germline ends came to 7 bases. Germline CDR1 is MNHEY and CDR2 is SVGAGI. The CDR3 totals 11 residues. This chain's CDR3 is CASKGIYGYTF. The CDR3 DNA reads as TGTGCCAGCAAGGGGATCTATGGCTACACCTTC.

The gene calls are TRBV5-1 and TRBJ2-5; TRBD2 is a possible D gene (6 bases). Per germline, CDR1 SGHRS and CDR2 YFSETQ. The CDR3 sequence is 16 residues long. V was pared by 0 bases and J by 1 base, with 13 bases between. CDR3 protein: CASSLAAGGFQETQYF. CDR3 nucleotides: TGCGCCAGCAGCTTGGCCGCTGGGGGGTTCCAAGAGACCCAGTACTTC.

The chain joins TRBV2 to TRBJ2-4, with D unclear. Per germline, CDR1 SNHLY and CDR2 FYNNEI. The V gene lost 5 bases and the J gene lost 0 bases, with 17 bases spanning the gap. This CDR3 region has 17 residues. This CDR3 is CASSYGVNLLAKNIQYF. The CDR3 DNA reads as TGTGCCAGCAGTTATGGAGTTAATCTATTAGCCAAAAACATTCAGTACTTC.

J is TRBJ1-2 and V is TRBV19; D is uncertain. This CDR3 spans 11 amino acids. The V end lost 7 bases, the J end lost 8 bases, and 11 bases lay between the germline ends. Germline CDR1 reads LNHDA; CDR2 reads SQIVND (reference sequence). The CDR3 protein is CASKDGRGYTF. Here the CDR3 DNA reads TGTGCCAGTAAGGATGGGCGCGGCTACACCTTC.

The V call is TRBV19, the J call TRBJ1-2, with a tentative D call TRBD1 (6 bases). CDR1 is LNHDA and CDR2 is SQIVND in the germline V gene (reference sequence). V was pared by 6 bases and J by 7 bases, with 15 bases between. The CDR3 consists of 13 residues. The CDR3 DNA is TGTGCCAGTAGCCCGGGGGGCAAGCGTGGCTACACCTTC. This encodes CASSPGGKRGYTF.